This is a list of T cell receptor beta chains from one sample in a study of cytotoxic CD8 clonotypes in ibrutinib-treated CLL. The protocol was immunoSEQ multiplex PCR, while the TCRdb copy is restricted to in-frame clones and leaves out a portion. Of some 300,000 clones listed, 80% are singletons. The sample consisted of PBMCs, taken before ibrutinib treatment. These receptors were obtained from a human donor with chronic lymphocytic leukemia. The CDR3 runs from the conserved cysteine through the conserved F or W. D genes are given only for firm matches. The size field is filled for only some rows; it gives once, few, many or a size class.

cdr3_nt cdr3_aa clone_size d_call j_call v_call
TGTGCCAGCAGTGAAGGGGCAGGGGGCGTCTATGGCTACACCTTC CASSEGAGGVYGYTF NA TRBD1 TRBJ1-2 TRBV6-4
TGTGCCAGTAGTACGGGCTATGGCTACACCTTC CASSTGYGYTF NA NA TRBJ1-2 TRBV19
TGTGCCTCCAGGGACAGCAAAAATGAAAAACTGTTTTTT CASRDSKNEKLFF few TRBD1 TRBJ1-4 TRBV30
TGTGCCAGCAGTTACTCTGGCCTATCCGAGCAGTACTTC CASSYSGLSEQYF NA NA TRBJ2-7 TRBV6-6
TGTGCCAGCAGCGTAGATCTGGATGATACGCAGTATTTT CASSVDLDDTQYF NA NA TRBJ2-3 TRBV9
TGCAGCGTTGGAACAGGGGGTAGAGAGCAGTACTTC CSVGTGGREQYF NA TRBD1 TRBJ2-7 TRBV29-1
TGCGCCAGCAGCACCCTGAGCGGCCCAGGCTACAATGAGCAGTTCTTC CASSTLSGPGYNEQFF NA NA TRBJ2-1 TRBV4-1
TGTGCCAGCAGCTTAGTTGGGCAGGTACAGTACTTC CASSLVGQVQYF NA NA TRBJ2-7 TRBV13
TGCGCCAGCAGCTTGGACATGAGCAATCAGCCCCAGCATTTT CASSLDMSNQPQHF NA NA TRBJ1-5 TRBV5-1
TGTGCCAGCAGCCCTGGACTAGCGGGAGACAATGAGCAGTTCTTC CASSPGLAGDNEQFF NA TRBD2 TRBJ2-1 TRBV7-8
TGTGCCAGTAGTATCACAGGCCCTGGAGCGAGCACTGAAGCTTTCTTT CASSITGPGASTEAFF once NA TRBJ1-1 TRBV19
TGTGCCAGCAGCTCGAGGATGGCTGGCTACACCTTC CASSSRMAGYTF NA NA TRBJ1-2 TRBV5-4
TGTGCCAGCAGCCAGGTGGTGGGCTCCTACAATGAGCAGTTCTTC CASSQVVGSYNEQFF once NA TRBJ2-1 TRBV7-9
TGTGCCAGTAGTGGGACGATTGGGACAGGGGGCTCCTACGAGCAGTACTTC CASSGTIGTGGSYEQYF once TRBD1 TRBJ2-7 TRBV19
TGTGCCAGCAGCGTCTCAGCGGGATCCTCCTACGAGCAGTACTTC CASSVSAGSSYEQYF NA TRBD2 TRBJ2-7 TRBV9
TGTGCCACCAGCAGCCGGGACAGGGGGCCCCACGAGCAGTACTTC CATSSRDRGPHEQYF NA TRBD1 TRBJ2-7 TRBV15
TGTGCCAGCTCACCATTTGAAGAGATGAACACTGAAGCTTTCTTT CASSPFEEMNTEAFF NA NA TRBJ1-1 TRBV18
TGTGCCAGCAGTGATCGGCAAAACTCTGGGGCCAACGTCCTGACTTTC CASSDRQNSGANVLTF NA NA TRBJ2-6 TRBV25-1
TGTGCCTTTCGCACGGCAGGGGATGAGCAGTTCTTC CAFRTAGDEQFF NA NA TRBJ2-1 TRBV30
TGCGCCAGCAGGGGAAGCAGAAATAATGAAAAACTGTTTTTT CASRGSRNNEKLFF NA NA TRBJ1-4 TRBV5-1
TGTGCCAGCAGCCCTTTCCCCGGGACCGTCCAAGATGAGCAGTACTTC CASSPFPGTVQDEQYF NA NA TRBJ2-7 TRBV7-8
TGTGCCAGCTCCATGTACCAAGAGACCCAGTACTTC CASSMYQETQYF NA NA TRBJ2-5 TRBV18
TGTGCCAGCAGCAGGACAGGCCGGGGTAGCTATGGCTACACCTTC CASSRTGRGSYGYTF NA TRBD1 TRBJ1-2 TRBV11-1
TGTGCCAGCAGTTACCTGGGACAGGGGGATGAAAAACTGTTTTTT CASSYLGQGDEKLFF few TRBD1 TRBJ1-4 TRBV6-6
TGTGCCAGCTATAAAGGGGGCATGAACACTGAAGCTTTCTTT CASYKGGMNTEAFF NA TRBD1 TRBJ1-1 TRBV5-6
TGTGCCAGCAGCGGGCTCCCCAGCTCGGATACGCAGTATTTT CASSGLPSSDTQYF once NA TRBJ2-3 TRBV14
TGTGCCAGCTCACCGGTAACGGATACGCAGTATTTT CASSPVTDTQYF NA NA TRBJ2-3 TRBV18
TGCGCCAGCAGCTTGACCCTAGCGGGAGGGAGGATAATACGGGACGAGCAGTACTTC CASSLTLAGGRIIRDEQYF NA TRBD2 TRBJ2-7 TRBV5-1
TGCGCCAGCAGCTTTTCCAGCTACGAGCAGTACTTC CASSFSSYEQYF NA NA TRBJ2-7 TRBV5-1
TGTGCCAGCAGCTACTCGAGGACCGCTGGCATCACCTTC CASSYSRTAGITF NA NA TRBJ1-2 TRBV9